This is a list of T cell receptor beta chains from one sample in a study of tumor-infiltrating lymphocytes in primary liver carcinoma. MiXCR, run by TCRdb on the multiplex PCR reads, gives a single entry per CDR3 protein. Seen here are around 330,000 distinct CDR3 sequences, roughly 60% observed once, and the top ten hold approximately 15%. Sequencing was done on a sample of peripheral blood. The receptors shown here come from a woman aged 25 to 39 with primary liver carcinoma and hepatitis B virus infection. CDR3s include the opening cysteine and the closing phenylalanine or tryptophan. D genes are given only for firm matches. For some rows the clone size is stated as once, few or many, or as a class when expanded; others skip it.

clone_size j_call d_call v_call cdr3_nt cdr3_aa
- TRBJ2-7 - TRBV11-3 TGTGCCAGCAGCGGACACGGATACTACGATCAGTACTTC CASSGHGYYDQYF
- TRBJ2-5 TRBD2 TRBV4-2 TGTGCCAGCAGCCTCATGACTAGCCGAGGGTCAGAGACCCAGTACTTC CASSLMTSRGSETQYF
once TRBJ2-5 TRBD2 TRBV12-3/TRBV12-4 TGTGCCAGCAGTTTCGGGGGACTAGTCAAGACCCAGTACTTC CASSFGGLVKTQYF
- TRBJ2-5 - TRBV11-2 TGTGCCACCTCCCACGACCGCGGAGAGACACAGTACTTC CATSHDRGETQYF
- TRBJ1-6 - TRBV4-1 TGCGCCAGCAGCCTGACCCGGACGCCATATGATTCACCCCTCCACTTT CASSLTRTPYDSPLHF
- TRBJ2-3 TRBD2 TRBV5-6 TGTGCCAGCAGCCCCGAGGAGGGAGGGCCTGGAATTGATACGCAGTATTTT CASSPEEGGPGIDTQYF
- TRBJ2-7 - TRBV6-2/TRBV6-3 TGTGACAGCAGTTACTCTAATATTCCCTACGAGCAGTACTTC CDSSYSNIPYEQYF
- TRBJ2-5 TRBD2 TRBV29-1 TGCGTTGAAGAAGGGCGGGAGGGCCGGCAAGAGACCCAGTACTTC CVEEGREGRQETQYF
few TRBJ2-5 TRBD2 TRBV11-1 TGTGCCAGCAGCGGGGCGCTGCTAGCGGCAGAAGAGACCCGGTACTTC CASSGALLAAEETRYF
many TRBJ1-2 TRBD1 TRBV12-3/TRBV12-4 TGTGCCAGCAGTACTGGCAGGGGGCAAGGCTACACCTTC CASSTGRGQGYTF
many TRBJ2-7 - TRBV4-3 TGCGCCAGCAGCCAAGACAGGCGGAACTACGAGCAGTACTTC CASSQDRRNYEQYF
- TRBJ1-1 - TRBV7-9 TGTGCCAGCAGTCGAACTGAAGCTTTCTTT CASSRTEAFF
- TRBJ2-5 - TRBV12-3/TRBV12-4 TGTGCCAGCGCCGGAGGGACCCAGTACTTC CASAGGTQYF
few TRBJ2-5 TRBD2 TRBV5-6 TGTGCCAGCAGCTCCACCGGGAGGTGGGAGACCCAGTACTTC CASSSTGRWETQYF
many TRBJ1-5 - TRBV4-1 TGCGCCAGCAGCCTAATCCCAGGGGAGAGCAATCAGCCCCAGCATTTT CASSLIPGESNQPQHF
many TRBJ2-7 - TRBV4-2 TGTGCCAGCAGCCAAGCGCAGACGAGGACCTACGAGCAGTACTTC CASSQAQTRTYEQYF
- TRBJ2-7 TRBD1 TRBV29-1 TGCAGCGGGGGGGACAGGGCCCCCGAGGGAGTGCAGTACTTC CSGGDRAPEGVQYF
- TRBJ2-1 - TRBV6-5 TGTGCCAGCTTGAGGTCGGCAGCACGTCACAATGAGCAGTTCTTC CASLRSAARHNEQFF
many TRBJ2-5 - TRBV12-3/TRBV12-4 TGTGCCAGCAGTTTACCCGCTAGCCAAGAGACCCAGTACTTC CASSLPASQETQYF
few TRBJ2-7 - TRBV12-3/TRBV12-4 TGTGCCAGCAGTTTAGGCGGTGGCAGGGGACCCTACGAGCAGTACTTC CASSLGGGRGPYEQYF
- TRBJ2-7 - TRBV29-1 TGCAGCGTCACCTCGGGACGGAACAGCGAGCAGTACTTC CSVTSGRNSEQYF
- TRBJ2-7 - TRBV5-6 TGTGCCAGCAGCTTGTTAGGGAGCGAGCAGTACTTC CASSLLGSEQYF
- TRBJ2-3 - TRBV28 TGTGCCGCGATAAACTTGAGGGGGGATACGCAGTATTTT CAAINLRGDTQYF